This T cell receptor (beta chain) comes out of a study of blood T cell repertoires in COVID-19. Assay: immunoSEQ multiplex PCR; the TCRdb copy retains only in-frame clones and omits some. Counted here are some 430,000 clones, about 92% occurring once; the ten biggest clones make up around 0.6%. The germline V gene has CDR1 LNHDA and CDR2 SQIVND (reference sequence). V shed 6 bases, J shed 4 bases, and the junction held 9 bases outside the gene matches. The CDR3 length is 14 residues. The material sequenced was PBMCs or T cells enriched from blood (not recorded which). The V gene is TRBV19, the J gene TRBJ2-7, with 7 bases aligning to TRBD1. This receptor was taken from a man aged 18 to 29 who had recovered from COVID-19. The DNA of the CDR3 is TGTGCCAGTAGCCAAAGACAGGGTTCGTACGAGCAGTACTTC. As protein: CASSQRQGSYEQYF.